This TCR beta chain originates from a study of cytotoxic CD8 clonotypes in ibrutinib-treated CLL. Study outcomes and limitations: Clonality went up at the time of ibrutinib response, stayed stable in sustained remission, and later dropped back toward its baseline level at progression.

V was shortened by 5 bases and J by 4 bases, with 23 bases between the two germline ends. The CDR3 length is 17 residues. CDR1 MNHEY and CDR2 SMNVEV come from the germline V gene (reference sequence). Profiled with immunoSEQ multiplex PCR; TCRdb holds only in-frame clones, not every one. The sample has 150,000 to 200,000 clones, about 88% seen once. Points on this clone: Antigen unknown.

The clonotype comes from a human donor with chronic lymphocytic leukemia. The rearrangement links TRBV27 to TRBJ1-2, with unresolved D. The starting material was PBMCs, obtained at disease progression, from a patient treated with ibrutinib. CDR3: CASSPFVDGLGVYGYTF. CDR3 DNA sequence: TGTGCCAGCAGTCCCTTCGTGGACGGGCTGGGCGTCTATGGCTACACCTTC.